Below are 15 T cell receptor beta chains sequenced from a single sample in a study of cytomegalovirus exposure and HLA in healthy donors. Some clones are missing from TCRdb's copy, which holds only in-frame ones; the method was immunoSEQ multiplex PCR. The sample has tens of thousands of clones, about 95% seen once; the top ten hold under 3%. The specimen sequenced was PBMCs. Every receptor here comes from a man between 18 and 29 years old in good health and CMV-seronegative.

The chain combines TRBV28 with TRBJ1-2; TRBD1 matches at 9 bases. This CDR3 is 14 amino acids long. V was clipped by 6 bases and J by 2 bases; unmatched bases: 4. Germline CDR1 MDHEN, CDR2 SYDVKM. This CDR3 is CASSPGTGNYGYTF. The CDR3, as DNA: TGTGCCAGCAGCCCCGGGACAGGGAACTATGGCTACACCTTC.

CDR3 loop: CASSLEAGVNTGELFF. CDR3 coding DNA: TGTGCCAGCAGCTTAGAGGCAGGGGTGAACACCGGGGAGCTGTTTTTT. V and J are TRBV13 and TRBJ2-2, with D maybe TRBD1 (6 bases). The CDR3 runs 16 residues. Germline lookup yields CDR1 PRHDT and CDR2 FYEKMQ (reference sequence). With 1 base removed from V and 1 base from J, the gap between germline ends came to 10 bases.

The J gene is TRBJ1-2, the V gene TRBV7-2; 9 bases align to TRBD1. The germline V gene encodes CDR1 SGHTA and CDR2 FQGNSA. The CDR3 spans 16 residues. V shed 5 bases, J shed 0 bases, and the junction held 7 bases outside the gene matches. The chain's CDR3 is CASSRTGVGANYGYTF. CDR3 DNA sequence: TGTGCCAGCAGCCGGACAGGGGTGGGGGCTAACTATGGCTACACCTTC.

This rearrangement joins TRBV7-9 to TRBJ1-2; 8 bases map to TRBD1. Per the germline V gene, CDR1 is SEHNR and CDR2 is FQNEAQ (reference sequence). V trimming: 4 bases; J trimming: 0 bases; junction bases outside the gene matches: 4. The CDR3 sequence is 15 residues long. CDR3 sequence: CASSSTDRANYGYTF. DNA for the CDR3: TGTGCCAGCAGCTCTACGGACAGGGCTAACTATGGCTACACCTTC.

This clone appeared once. The chain uses TRBV6-1 and TRBJ1-1, with D perhaps TRBD1 (6 bases). This CDR3 has 14 amino acids. V was trimmed by 4 bases and J by 1 base, leaving 10 bases between them. The V gene's germline CDR1 is MNHNS and CDR2 SASEGT. The CDR3 DNA is TGTGCCAGCAGTGGGACAGTTCCGAACACTGAAGCTTTCTTT. As protein: CASSGTVPNTEAFF.

The rearrangement links TRBV5-6 to TRBJ1-5; no clear D gene. Trimming shortened V by 0 bases and J by 7 bases, and 5 bases separated the two germline ends. The CDR3 spans 12 residues. Germline CDR1 SGHDT, CDR2 YYEEEE. As DNA, the CDR3 is TGTGCCAGCAGCTTGGGTAAACAGCCCCAGCATTTT. Its translation: CASSLGKQPQHF.

The chain has TRBV28 and TRBJ2-3, with TRBD2 identical over 8 bases. Germline CDR1 reads MDHEN; CDR2 reads SYDVKM. The length of the CDR3 is 15 residues. Trimming removed 3 bases from V and 5 bases from J; junction bases left unmatched: 7. The CDR3 nucleotides are TGTGCCAGCAGTTTGGACGGGAGGGCCGGAGATACGCAGTATTTT. This encodes CASSLDGRAGDTQYF.

This clone was found a few times. The chain uses TRBV2 and TRBJ2-2, with 7 bases that match TRBD1. The CDR3 has 15 residues. Germline trimming cut 4 bases from V and 7 bases from J; bases unmatched to any gene: 9. The germline V gene encodes CDR1 SNHLY and CDR2 FYNNEI. The CDR3 region has the DNA TGTGCCAGCAGTGTTGAAGGGGGCAGGATCGGGGAGCTGTTTTTT. Residues: CASSVEGGRIGELFF.

J is TRBJ2-7 and V is TRBV6-1; D perhaps matches TRBD1 (5 bases). Trimming cost V 1 base and J 2 bases, with 15 bases left between them. The CDR3 consists of 16 residues. Germline V lookup: CDR1 MNHNS, CDR2 SASEGT. The CDR3 spells CASSEGLGATTYEQYF. CDR3 DNA sequence: TGTGCCAGCAGTGAAGGGCTAGGGGCTACCACCTACGAGCAGTACTTC.

The rearrangement uses TRBV10-3 and TRBJ2-1; TRBD2 is a possible D gene (6 bases). Deletions cut 10 bases from V and 3 bases from J, with 22 bases between. Germline CDR1 and CDR2: ENHRY and SYGVKD. The CDR3 length is 16 residues. CDR3 region: CATRWGEGDFYNEQFF. CDR3 DNA sequence: TGTGCCACCCGGTGGGGCGAAGGGGACTTCTACAATGAGCAGTTCTTC.

This chain connects TRBV29-1 to TRBJ1-3; D remains ambiguous. In germline, CDR1 is SQVTM, CDR2 ANQGSEA. Deletions cut 3 bases from V and 4 bases from J, with 13 bases between. This CDR3 has 14 amino acids. CDR3 sequence reads: CSVDKGVGGNTIYF. The CDR3 DNA reads TGCAGCGTTGATAAGGGAGTAGGGGGAAACACCATATATTTT.

The chain couples TRBV19 to TRBJ1-2, with D hard to call. The CDR3 covers 15 residues. Trimming took off 3 bases at V and 4 bases at J, with 15 bases between the two ends. Germline values: CDR1 LNHDA, CDR2 SQIVND (reference sequence). The CDR3 sequence: CASSINEGSRYGYTF. In DNA, the CDR3 is TGTGCCAGTAGTATTAATGAGGGTTCCCGCTATGGCTACACCTTC.

The gene calls are TRBV19 and TRBJ1-5; TRBD1 matches at 7 bases. V lost 4 bases to trimming and J lost 5 bases; unmatched junction nucleotides: 5. The CDR3 sequence is 14 residues long. Germline V lookup: CDR1 LNHDA, CDR2 SQIVND (reference sequence). The CDR3 sequence is CASSTDRNDQPQHF. DNA for the CDR3: TGTGCCAGTAGTACGGACAGGAACGATCAGCCCCAGCATTTT.

The chain combines TRBV11-3 with TRBJ2-3; 14 bases map to TRBD2. The V segment lost 5 bases and the J segment 6 bases; nucleotides outside the gene matches: 7. Germline CDR1 and CDR2: SGHNT and YENEEA. This CDR3 spans 16 amino acids. For the CDR3, the DNA is TGTGCCAGCAGCCCGGGACTAGCGGGAGTAGGCGATACGCAGTATTTT. Translating gives CASSPGLAGVGDTQYF. The complete variable domain, with remaining parts taken from reference TRBV11-3 and TRBJ2-3, reads EAGVVQSPRYKIIEKKQPVAFWCNPISGHNTLYWYLQNLGQGPELLIRYENEEAVDDSQLPKDRFSAERLKGVDSTLKIQPAELGDSAVYLCASSPGLAGVGDTQYFGPGTRLTVL.

This clone has more than one count but fewer than ten. V is TRBV6-1 and J is TRBJ1-1; D is uncertain. The CDR3 loop spans 11 amino acids. Germline-derived CDR1 and CDR2 are MNHNS and SASEGT. V shed 7 bases and J shed 4 bases, with 7 bases lying between them. Here the CDR3 DNA reads TGTGCCAGCATCGAACTCACTGAAGCTTTCTTT. This codes for CASIELTEAFF.